This T cell receptor beta chain emerged from a study of CD8+CD57+ T cells in acquired aplastic anemia. About the research overall: The sorted CD4+ and CD8+ cells yielded an average around 3 ug of DNA.

Researchers used genomic DNA as the template to profile TCR beta VDJ and CDR3. TCRdb analysed the reads with MiXCR anew, one entry per CDR3 protein. This sample has about 240,000 distinct CDR3 sequences, with approximately 45% found just once. Notes on this clonotype: What it binds is not known.

Whole-study results and caveats: The number of CD8+ CDR3 sequences shared by patients and controls was 25 to 35. Controls and patients did not differ significantly in CD8+ Simpson's diversity.

In patients chosen for sequencing, flow cytometry had shown CD8+CD57+ cell expansion. The CDR3 is 12 residues long. CDR1 is SGHVS and CDR2 is FNYEAQ in the germline V gene. With 7 bases removed from V and 4 bases from J, the gap between germline ends came to 8 bases. The clonotype originates from a human donor with aplastic anemia. This sequence joins TRBV7-6 and TRBJ1-3; D might be TRBD1 (6 bases). The sequencing sample was made of sorted CD4+, CD8+, or CD8+CD57+ T cells (not recorded which) from PBMCs. The CDR3 coding sequence is TGTGCCAGCACCCAGGGGGGAAACACCATATATTTT. Translated: CASTQGGNTIYF.